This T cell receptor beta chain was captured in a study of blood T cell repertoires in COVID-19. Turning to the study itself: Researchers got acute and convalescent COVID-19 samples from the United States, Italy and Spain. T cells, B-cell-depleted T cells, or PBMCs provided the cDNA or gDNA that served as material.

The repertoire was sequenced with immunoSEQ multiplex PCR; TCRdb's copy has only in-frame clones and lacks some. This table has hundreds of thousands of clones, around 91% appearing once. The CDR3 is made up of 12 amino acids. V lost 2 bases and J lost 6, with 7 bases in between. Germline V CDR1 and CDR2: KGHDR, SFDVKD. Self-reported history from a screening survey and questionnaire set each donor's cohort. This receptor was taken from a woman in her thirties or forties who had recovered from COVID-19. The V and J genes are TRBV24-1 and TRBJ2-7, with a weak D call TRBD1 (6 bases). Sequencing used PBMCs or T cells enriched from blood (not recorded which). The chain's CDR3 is CATSDYRAEQYF. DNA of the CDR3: TGTGCCACCAGTGATTACAGGGCCGAGCAGTACTTC.